Sequencing of this T cell receptor (beta chain) was carried out in a study of immune cell composition in non-small cell lung cancer. The data were produced by immunoSEQ multiplex PCR, yet TCRdb's version contains in-frame clones alone and is incomplete. The table shows some 1,700 clones, with approximately 60% occurring only once. On this clone: What it binds is not known.

General study results and limits: Adenocarcinomas with higher top tumour-associated clone frequency had more reactive TILs. Tumour-associated clones >0.5% occurred in 25% to 40% of adenocarcinomas, less than 80% of squamous. It was not proven that tumour-reactive clones equal dominant tumour-associated clones.

The normal lung sample lay at least 3 cm, and maximally far, from the tumour. Template was genomic DNA from frozen, unsorted single-cell suspensions. From germline, CDR1 is SGHDT and CDR2 YYEEEE. This CDR3 contains 16 residues. Losses at the gene ends were 2 bases for V and 3 bases for J; bases not matched to a gene: 8. Material: non-adjacent lung tissue. The receptor's source is a human donor with non-small cell lung cancer. The chain combines TRBV5-6 with TRBJ2-5, with 9 bases that match TRBD1. CDR3 DNA sequence: TGTGCCAGCAGCTTACCCGGGACAGGGCTCGAAGAGACCCAGTACTTC. Its protein is CASSLPGTGLEETQYF.